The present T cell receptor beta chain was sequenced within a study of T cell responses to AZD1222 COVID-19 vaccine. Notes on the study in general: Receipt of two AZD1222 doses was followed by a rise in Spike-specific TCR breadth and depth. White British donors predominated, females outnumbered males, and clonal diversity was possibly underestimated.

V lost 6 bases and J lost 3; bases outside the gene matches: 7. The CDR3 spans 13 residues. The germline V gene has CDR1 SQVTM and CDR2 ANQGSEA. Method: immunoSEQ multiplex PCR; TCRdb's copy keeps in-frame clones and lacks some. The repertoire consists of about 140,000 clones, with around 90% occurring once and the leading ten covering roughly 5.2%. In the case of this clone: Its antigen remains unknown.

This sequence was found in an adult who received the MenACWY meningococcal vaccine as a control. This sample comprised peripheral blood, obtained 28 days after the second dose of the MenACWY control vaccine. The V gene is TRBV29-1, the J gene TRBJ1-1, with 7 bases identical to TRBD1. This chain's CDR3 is CSVETGMDTEAFF. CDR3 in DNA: TGCAGCGTCGAGACAGGGATGGACACTGAAGCTTTCTTT.